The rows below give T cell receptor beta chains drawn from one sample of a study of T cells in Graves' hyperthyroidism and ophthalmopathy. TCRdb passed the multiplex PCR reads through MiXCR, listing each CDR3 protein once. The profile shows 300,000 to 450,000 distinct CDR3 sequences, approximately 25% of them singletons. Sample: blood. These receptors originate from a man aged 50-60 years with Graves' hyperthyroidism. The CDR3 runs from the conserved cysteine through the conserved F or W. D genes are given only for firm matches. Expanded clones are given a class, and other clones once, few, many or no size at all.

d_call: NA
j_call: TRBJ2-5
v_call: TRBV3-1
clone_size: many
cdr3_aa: CASSQGRGETQYF
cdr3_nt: TGTGCCAGCAGCCAAGGAAGGGGAGAGACCCAGTACTTC

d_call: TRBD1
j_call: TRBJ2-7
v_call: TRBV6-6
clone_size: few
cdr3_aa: CASSYRRTGGTDEQYF
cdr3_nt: TGTGCCAGCAGTTACCGGAGGACAGGGGGCACAGACGAGCAGTACTTC

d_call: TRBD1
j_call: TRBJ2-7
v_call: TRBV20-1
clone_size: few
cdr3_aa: CSAEGQGAYEQYF
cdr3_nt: TGCAGTGCTGAGGGACAGGGGGCATACGAGCAGTACTTC

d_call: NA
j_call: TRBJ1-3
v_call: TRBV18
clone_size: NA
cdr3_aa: CASSQQSFGTAGNTIYF
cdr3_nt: TGTGCCAGCTCACAGCAGAGTTTCGGGACGGCGGGAAACACCATATATTTT

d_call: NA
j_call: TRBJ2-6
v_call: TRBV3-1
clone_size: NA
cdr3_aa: CASSQVEWDTGANVLTF
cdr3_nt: TGTGCCAGCAGCCAAGTAGAATGGGATACTGGGGCCAACGTCCTGACTTTC

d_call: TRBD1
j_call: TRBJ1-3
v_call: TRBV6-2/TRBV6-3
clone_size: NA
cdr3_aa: CASSSLTGTGNTIYF
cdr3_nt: TGTGCCAGCAGTTCACTGACAGGGACTGGAAACACCATATATTTT

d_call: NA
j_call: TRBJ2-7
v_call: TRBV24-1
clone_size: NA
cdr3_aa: CATSAGAYEQYF
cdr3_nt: TGTGCCACCAGTGCCGGGGCCTACGAGCAGTACTTC

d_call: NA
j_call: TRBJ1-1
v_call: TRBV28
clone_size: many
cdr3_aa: CASTLLGRREAFF
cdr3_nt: TGTGCCAGCACCCTCCTGGGACGCCGAGAAGCTTTCTTT

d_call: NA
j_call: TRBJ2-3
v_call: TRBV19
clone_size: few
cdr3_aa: CASSADSYLTDTQYF
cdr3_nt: TGTGCCAGTAGTGCGGACTCCTATCTCACAGATACGCAGTATTTT

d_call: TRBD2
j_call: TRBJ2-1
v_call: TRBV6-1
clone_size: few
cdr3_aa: CASNNGLAGGNEQFF
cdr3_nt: TGTGCCAGCAATAACGGACTAGCAGGAGGGAATGAGCAGTTCTTC

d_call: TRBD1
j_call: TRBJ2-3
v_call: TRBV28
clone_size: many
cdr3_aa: CASSLDRAPSYTQYF
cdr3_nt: TGTGCCAGCAGCCTAGACAGGGCGCCATCGTATACGCAGTATTTT

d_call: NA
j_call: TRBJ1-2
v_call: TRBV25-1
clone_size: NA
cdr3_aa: CASSELGGQLYGYTF
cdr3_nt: TGTGCCAGCAGTGAATTGGGAGGACAGCTCTATGGCTACACCTTC

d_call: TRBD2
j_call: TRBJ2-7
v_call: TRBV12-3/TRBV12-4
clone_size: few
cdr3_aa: CASRSGGYEQYF
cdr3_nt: TGTGCCAGCCGAAGCGGGGGCTACGAGCAGTACTTC

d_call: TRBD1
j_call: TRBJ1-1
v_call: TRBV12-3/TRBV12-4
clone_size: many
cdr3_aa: CASRRTGSNTEAFF
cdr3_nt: TGTGCCAGCAGACGGACAGGTTCGAACACTGAAGCTTTCTTT

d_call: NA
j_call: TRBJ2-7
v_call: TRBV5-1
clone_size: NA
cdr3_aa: CASSPDLNSYEQYF
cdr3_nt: TGCGCCAGCAGCCCCGACTTAAACTCCTACGAGCAGTACTTC

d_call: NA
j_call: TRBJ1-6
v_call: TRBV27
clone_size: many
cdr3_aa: CASSSAGGAKGSPLHF
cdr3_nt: TGTGCCAGCAGTTCAGCGGGGGGCGCTAAGGGATCACCCCTCCACTTT

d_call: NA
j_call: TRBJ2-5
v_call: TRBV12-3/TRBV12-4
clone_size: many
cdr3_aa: CASSFQRLKETQYF
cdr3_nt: TGTGCCAGCAGTTTTCAGCGTCTAAAAGAGACCCAGTACTTC

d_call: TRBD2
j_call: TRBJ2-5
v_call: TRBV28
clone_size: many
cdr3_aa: CASSFVAGGETQYF
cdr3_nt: TGTGCCAGCAGTTTCGTAGCGGGAGGAGAGACCCAGTACTTC

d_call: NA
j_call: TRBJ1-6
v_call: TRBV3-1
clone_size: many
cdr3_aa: CASSQYLPGFAAGNSPLHF
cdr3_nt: TGTGCCAGCAGCCAATACCTTCCGGGCTTCGCGGCGGGCAATTCACCCCTCCACTTT

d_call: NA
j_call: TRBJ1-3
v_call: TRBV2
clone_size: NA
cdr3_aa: CASSEAGGRAISGNTIYF
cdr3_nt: TGTGCCAGCAGTGAAGCTGGGGGTAGGGCTATCTCTGGAAACACCATATATTTT

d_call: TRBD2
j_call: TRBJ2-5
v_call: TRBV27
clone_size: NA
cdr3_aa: CASRRTSGLETQYF
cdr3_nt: TGTGCCAGCAGACGGACTAGCGGGTTAGAGACCCAGTACTTC

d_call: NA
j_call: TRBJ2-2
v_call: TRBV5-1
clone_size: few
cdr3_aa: CASSLAGRGGTGELFF
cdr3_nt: TGCGCCAGCAGCTTGGCTGGCAGGGGAGGCACCGGGGAGCTGTTTTTT

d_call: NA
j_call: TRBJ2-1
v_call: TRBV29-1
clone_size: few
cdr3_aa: CSATTSEQFF
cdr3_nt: TGCAGCGCTACGACAAGTGAGCAGTTCTTC

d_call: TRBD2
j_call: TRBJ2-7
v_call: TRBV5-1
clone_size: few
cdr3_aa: CASRSSSGNEQYF
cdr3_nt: TGCGCCAGCAGGTCCAGTAGCGGGAACGAGCAGTACTTC

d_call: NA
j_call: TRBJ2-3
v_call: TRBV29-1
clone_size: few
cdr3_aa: CSGGSDTQYF
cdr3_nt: TGCAGCGGTGGTTCAGATACGCAGTATTTT

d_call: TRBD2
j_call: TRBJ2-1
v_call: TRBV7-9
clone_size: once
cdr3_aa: CASSQVAGGGYNEQFF
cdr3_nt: TGTGCCAGCAGCCAAGTAGCGGGAGGGGGCTACAATGAGCAGTTCTTC

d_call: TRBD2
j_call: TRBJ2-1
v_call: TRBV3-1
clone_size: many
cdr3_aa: CASSQWTSGAYNEQFF
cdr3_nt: TGTGCCAGCAGCCAATGGACTAGCGGGGCCTACAATGAGCAGTTCTTC

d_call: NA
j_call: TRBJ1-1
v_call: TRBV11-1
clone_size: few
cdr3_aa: CASKRTPFGDTEAFF
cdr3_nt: TGTGCCAGCAAAAGGACTCCTTTTGGGGACACTGAAGCTTTCTTT

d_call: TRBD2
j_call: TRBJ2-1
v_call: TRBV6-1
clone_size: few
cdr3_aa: CASSEVPGTSSEQFF
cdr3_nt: TGTGCCAGCAGTGAAGTTCCCGGGACTAGTTCTGAGCAGTTCTTC

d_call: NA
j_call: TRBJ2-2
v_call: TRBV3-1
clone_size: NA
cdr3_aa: CASRLGSNTGELFF
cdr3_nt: TGTGCCAGCAGATTGGGCTCGAACACCGGGGAGCTGTTTTTT